This TCR beta chain was observed in a study of cytomegalovirus exposure and HLA in healthy donors. General observations from the study: Later analysis found that TCR beta chains associated with HLA were more clonally expanded than other, equally common chains.

Germline-derived CDR1 and CDR2 are SGHTS and YDEGEE. V was clipped by 4 bases and J by 2 bases, with 13 bases between them. This CDR3 has 15 amino acids. It was with 60 Vbeta and 13 Jbeta primers that the PCR ran. Repertoires were generated with immunoSEQ multiplex PCR, while TCRdb's copy carries only in-frame clones and drops some. The sample consists of 100,000 to 150,000 clones, about three quarters of them appearing once. With regard to this clone: Its cognate antigen is unknown.

The V call is TRBV5-8, the J call TRBJ1-3; D gene uncertain. The sequence was collected from a human donor in good health. Sequencing input: PBMCs. CDR3 residues: CASSRDHSTGNTIYF. For the CDR3, the DNA is TGTGCCAGCAGCCGGGATCATTCTACTGGAAACACCATATATTTT.